The 18 T cell receptor beta chains presented below share a single source sample, sequenced in a study of identical twins. One entry per CDR3 protein results from TCRdb running MiXCR on the 5' RACE reads. The sample holds hundreds of thousands of distinct CDR3 sequences; 6.1% are singletons and the top ten take around 1.9%. The sample was naive T cells sorted from blood. Receptors originate from a man younger than 35 in good health.

The chain recombines TRBV10-3 with TRBJ2-7; 11 bases fit TRBD1. Trimming at V came to 3 bases and at J to 5 bases, leaving 6 bases not matched to a gene. The germline V gene has CDR1 ENHRY and CDR2 SYGVKD. The CDR3 sequence is 15 residues long. CDR3 DNA sequence: TGTGCCATCAGTGATTCGGGACAGGGGGTAAACGAGCAGTACTTC. Protein product: CAISDSGQGVNEQYF.

This clonotype was observed a few times. The CDR3 coding sequence is TGTGCCAGCAGCCAAGTGTTTAGGGCTAGCGGGAGGGCCAATGAGCAGTTCTTC. It translates to CASSQVFRASGRANEQFF. This chain joins TRBV3-1 and TRBJ2-1, with 12 nucleotides matching TRBD2. V lost 1 base, J lost 6 bases, and 10 bases stayed unmatched. This CDR3 region has 18 residues. Germline V gene data show CDR1 as LGHDT and CDR2 as YNNKEL (reference sequence).

This clonotype was observed many times. The rearrangement links TRBV4-3 to TRBJ2-1; no firm D call. CDR3 length equals 17 residues. Trimming left V 0 bases short and J 1 base short, with 13 bases between. CDR1 and CDR2 (germline): LGHNA, YSLEER. CDR3 nucleotides: TGCGCCAGCAGCCAAGAGATCGTCCCGGCATCCTACAATGAGCAGTTCTTC. Residues: CASSQEIVPASYNEQFF.

This clonotype was counted only a few times. The chain carries TRBV5-6 and TRBJ2-3; 13 nucleotides align to TRBD2. The germline gives CDR1 SGHDT, CDR2 YYEEEE. Trimming cost V 5 bases and J 6 bases; bases outside gene matches: 9. The CDR3 is made up of 16 amino acids. The CDR3 region has the DNA TGTGCCAGCAGGGAACTCCCGGGACTAGCGGGGGATACGCAGTATTTT. Its protein is CASRELPGLAGDTQYF.

This clonotype has just a few counts. The chain combines TRBV29-1 with TRBJ2-6, with 11 bases lining up with TRBD1. The CDR3 extends over 20 amino acids. The V gene end was trimmed by 5 bases and the J gene end by 3 bases; junction bases not matched to a gene: 18. The V gene's germline CDR1 is SQVTM and CDR2 ANQGSEA. CDR3 DNA: TGCAGCGTTCTTACTTTCTCGGACAGGGGGCGCGGGTTTGGGGCCAACGTCCTGACTTTC. Its protein is CSVLTFSDRGRGFGANVLTF.

This chain's CDR3 is CASSIRTEAFF. In DNA form, the CDR3 reads TGCGCCAGCTCAATCAGGACTGAAGCTTTCTTT. The chain uses TRBV10-2 and TRBJ1-1, with D uncertain. In germline, CDR1 is WSHSY, CDR2 SAAADI. This CDR3 has 11 residues. Trimming shortened V by 8 bases and J by 5 bases, and 9 bases separated the two germline ends.

This clonotype was observed many times. V usage is TRBV5-6 and J usage is TRBJ2-1; 8 bases are a match to TRBD1. The CDR3 is made up of 15 amino acids. Losses at the gene ends were 2 bases for V and 9 bases for J; bases not matched to a gene: 10. CDR1 is SGHDT, CDR2 YYEEEE, per germline. CDR3 loop: CASSFPTGEVAEQFF. The CDR3 DNA is TGTGCCAGCAGCTTCCCGACAGGGGAAGTGGCTGAGCAGTTCTTC. Using reference TRBV5-6 and TRBJ2-1 for the parts outside the CDR3, the full variable domain is DAGVTQSPTHLIKTRGQQVTLRCSPKSGHDTVSWYQQALGQGPQFIFQYYEEEERQRGNFPDRFSGHQFPNYSSELNVNALLLGDSALYLCASSFPTGEVAEQFFGPGTRLTVL.

A word on this clonotype: This may be a read error, as it is one base from a much larger clone. This chain links TRBV10-3 with TRBJ2-3; D is perhaps TRBD2 (6 bases). CDR1 is ENHRY and CDR2 is SYGVKD in the germline V gene. The length of the CDR3 is 15 residues. The DNA for the CDR3 is TGTGCCATCAGTGAGTCGGCGGGAAGCACAGATACGCAGTTTTTT. It translates to CAISESAGSTDTQFF.

This clonotype was seen a handful of times. The genes are TRBV7-3 and TRBJ2-3, with 8 nucleotides matching TRBD2. V trimming: 3 bases; J trimming: 4 bases; junction bases outside the gene matches: 3. The CDR3 consists of 14 residues. CDR1 SGHTA and CDR2 FQGTGA come from the germline V gene. CDR3 loop: CASSFSGGPDTQYF. The CDR3 DNA is TGTGCCAGCAGCTTTTCGGGAGGGCCAGATACGCAGTATTTT.

The sample holds many counts of this clonotype. The DNA for the CDR3 is TGTGCCAGTAGTTTGTCGGTGGTACGATCCTACGAGCAGTACTTC. This encodes CASSLSVVRSYEQYF. The gene calls are TRBV19 and TRBJ2-7, with no clear D. The CDR3 loop spans 15 amino acids. Trimming removed 5 bases from V and 1 base from J, with 15 bases in between. Germline loops: CDR1 LNHDA, CDR2 SQIVND (reference sequence). Full variable domain (remainder filled in from reference TRBV19 and TRBJ2-7): DGGITQSPKYLFRKEGQNVTLSCEQNLNHDAMYWYRQDPGQGLRLIYYSQIVNDFQKGDIAEGYSVSREKKESFPLTVTSAQKNPTAFYLCASSLSVVRSYEQYFGPGTRLTVT.

This clonotype was detected ten times or more. The rearrangement joins TRBV20-1 to TRBJ2-5; no definite D call. Deletions cut 6 bases from V and 1 base from J, with 18 bases between. The CDR3 contains 15 residues. Looked up from germline, CDR1 is DFQATT and CDR2 is SNEGSKA (reference sequence). DNA for the CDR3: TGCAGTGCCCTAGACGTGGCAGAATCCCAAGAGACCCAGTACTTC. It yields the protein CSALDVAESQETQYF.

This clonotype was recorded at least ten times. V and J are TRBV12-3 or TRBV12-4 and TRBJ2-1; 7 nucleotides line up with TRBD1. J gave up 4 bases and V 4 bases, and 7 bases lay outside the gene matches. This CDR3 is 15 amino acids long. The CDR3, as DNA: TGTGCCAGCAGTTCCCCGGGACAGAATTACAATGAGCAGTTCTTC. Protein product: CASSSPGQNYNEQFF.

This clonotype was counted a few times. The rearrangement joins TRBV28 to TRBJ2-7, with 11 bases that match TRBD2. The V gene's germline CDR1 is MDHEN and CDR2 SYDVKM. The CDR3 length is 14 residues. After removal of 7 bases from V and 3 bases from J, the junction contained 5 bases not matched to a gene. The CDR3 coding sequence is TGTGCCAGCAAGACTAGCGGGACCGACTACGAGCAGTACTTC. Protein sequence: CASKTSGTDYEQYF.

This chain joins TRBV7-9 and TRBJ2-7; D uncertain. Trimming left V 6 bases short and J 3 bases short, with 9 bases between. The CDR3 loop spans 12 amino acids. Germline CDR1 SEHNR, CDR2 FQNEAQ (reference sequence). The DNA for the CDR3 is TGTGCCAGCAGTGGTATCGACTACGAGCAGTACGTC. Translation: CASSGIDYEQYV.

The sample holds many counts of this clonotype. This chain connects TRBV5-1 to TRBJ1-6, with D hard to call. The CDR3 sequence is 12 residues long. Trimming cost V 2 bases and J 9 bases, with 6 bases left between them. Germline V gene lookup returns CDR1 SGHRS and CDR2 YFSETQ. For the CDR3, the DNA is TGCGCCAGCAGCTTCCCCGGTTCACCCCTCCACTTT. This encodes CASSFPGSPLHF.

The rearrangement joins TRBV18 to TRBJ2-4; unclear D gene. Trimming removed 8 bases at V and 0 bases at J, with 11 bases between. The germline CDR1 and CDR2 sequences are KGHSH and LQKENI. The CDR3 totals 14 residues. The CDR3 spells CASPAREAKNIQYF. DNA of the CDR3: TGTGCCAGCCCCGCAAGGGAAGCCAAAAACATTCAGTACTTC. The full variable domain, with the rest looked up from reference TRBV18 and TRBJ2-4, is NAGVMQNPRHLVRRRGQEARLRCSPMKGHSHVYWYRQLPEEGLKFMVYLQKENIIDESGMPKERFSAEFPKEGPSILRIQQVVRGDSAAYFCASPAREAKNIQYFGAGTRLSVL.

This clonotype was observed at least ten times. The chain recombines TRBV27 with TRBJ2-1; the D is unclear. Germline CDR1 MNHEY, CDR2 SMNVEV (reference sequence). The V end was cut by 5 bases, the J end by 0 bases, with 11 bases between. CDR3 length: 15 amino acids. This chain's CDR3 is CASSDRDYSYNEQFF. The CDR3 nucleotides read TGTGCCAGCAGTGATCGAGATTACTCCTACAATGAGCAGTTCTTC.

The sample holds many counts of this clonotype. This sequence joins TRBV7-9 and TRBJ2-3; D not certain. The germline V and J ends were trimmed by 5 bases and 7 bases, with 10 bases remaining between them. CDR1 and CDR2 from the germline V gene are SEHNR and FQNEAQ (reference sequence). The CDR3 is made up of 12 amino acids. The CDR3 region is CASSDLGYTQYF. The CDR3 DNA follows: TGTGCCAGCAGCGACTTGGGATATACGCAGTATTTT.